Included here is one T cell receptor beta chain sequence, with context. Its antigen is currently unknown. This specimen belongs to a study of shared clonotypes between healthy human individuals. Study conclusions and caveats: When naive CD4 clonotypes were compared across a handful of donors, 4% to 6.5% were shared.

Losses at the gene ends were 3 bases for V and 7 bases for J; bases not matched to a gene: 8. CDR3 length: 15 amino acids. Germline loops: CDR1 GTSNPN, CDR2 SVGIG (reference sequence). The authors distributed each subset's genomic DNA evenly over several immunoSEQ plates. The table came from immunoSEQ multiplex PCR; TCRdb's copy has only in-frame clones and leaves some out. The data show 2 million to 3 million clones, about 92% seen once. The rearrangement joins TRBV30 to TRBJ1-6; 8 bases match TRBD1. Sequenced sample: naive CD4+ T cells sorted from blood. Noted subset: CD45RA+ positively selected. The receptor was isolated from a man aged 18 to 30 in good health. In DNA form, the CDR3 reads TGTGCCTGGAGGGTCCTGGACAGGGACAATTCACCCCTCCACTTT. Its protein product is CAWRVLDRDNSPLHF.